Listed below are T cell receptor beta chains from one sample, sequenced in a study of a mutant IDH1 vaccine in newly diagnosed glioma. The table came from immunoSEQ multiplex PCR; TCRdb's copy has only in-frame clones and leaves some out. The sample carries 50,000 or so clones, roughly 80% recorded once. The material was PBMCs, obtained from a glioma patient treated with radiotherapy, temozolomide or both. Receptors originate from a man between 18 and 35 years old with glioma. Both conserved end residues are part of each CDR3. The D gene is left open where the match is weak. Size values are once, few and many counts, or a class for expanded clones, and some rows have none.

CDR3nt	CDR3aa	abundance	v_gene	d_gene	j_gene
TGCGCCAGCAGCCCACAGGGAATTCAAGTAGTTCACTATGGCTACACCTTC	CASSPQGIQVVHYGYTF	.	TRBV4-3	.	TRBJ1-2
TGTGCCAGCAGCGTAGGGGGCAGCCCAACCTACGAGCAGTACTTC	CASSVGGSPTYEQYF	.	TRBV9	.	TRBJ2-7
TGCGCCAGCAGCCAAGCAGGTTTTGGCTACACCTTC	CASSQAGFGYTF	.	TRBV4-1	.	TRBJ1-2
TGTGCCAGCAGCCGAGGGGGGGTCACTGAAGCTTTCTTT	CASSRGGVTEAFF	.	TRBV6-1	.	TRBJ1-1
TGTGCCAGCAGTTGGGGAACAGGACTTTACTATGGCTACACCTTC	CASSWGTGLYYGYTF	.	TRBV27	.	TRBJ1-2
TGTGCCTGGAGTGTATCTCGACAGGGTCCGGGTTCAGATACGCAGTATTTT	CAWSVSRQGPGSDTQYF	.	TRBV30	TRBD1	TRBJ2-3
TGTGCCTGTTCTACTCCGGGAACATCTCCCCGAAACACCATATATTTT	CACSTPGTSPRNTIYF	.	TRBV30	.	TRBJ1-3
TGCGCCAGCAGCTCCAATGGGGTGCAGGCCAACGCTAACTATGGCTACACCTTC	CASSSNGVQANANYGYTF	once	TRBV5-1	.	TRBJ1-2
TGCGCCAGCAGCTTTCGCGATACCATATATTTT	CASSFRDTIYF	.	TRBV5-1	.	TRBJ1-3
TGTGCCAGCAGCCAATTCACTAGCGGGAGCCCCTACGAGCAGTACTTC	CASSQFTSGSPYEQYF	.	TRBV4-2	TRBD2	TRBJ2-7
TGCGCCAGCAGCCCAAAGGTCCACGGACAGTACCAAGAGACCCAGTACTTC	CASSPKVHGQYQETQYF	.	TRBV4-3	.	TRBJ2-5
TGTGCCAGCAGCCGTGGCCGCACAGGGTCGCCCGAGCAGTACTTC	CASSRGRTGSPEQYF	.	TRBV4-2	.	TRBJ2-7
TGTGCCAGCAGTGATCGGAACACCGGGGAGCTGTTTTTT	CASSDRNTGELFF	.	TRBV6-1	.	TRBJ2-2
TGTGCCAGCAGCGATACGGGACGGTCCTACGAGCAGTACTTC	CASSDTGRSYEQYF	.	TRBV25-1	.	TRBJ2-7
TGCGCCAGCAGCCCGCGCCCGAACACTGAAGCTTTCTTT	CASSPRPNTEAFF	once	TRBV4-3	.	TRBJ1-1
TGTGCCAGCAGTTGGGGGGATTCCTACGAGCAGTACTTC	CASSWGDSYEQYF	once	TRBV27	.	TRBJ2-7
TGCAGCGCTAGGGGGAGGCTGACAGATACGCAGTATTTT	CSARGRLTDTQYF	.	TRBV29-1	.	TRBJ2-3
TGTGCCAGCAGCTCCGGGACTACCTCGGATACGCAGTATTTT	CASSSGTTSDTQYF	.	TRBV7-2	TRBD2	TRBJ2-3
TGCGCCAGCAGCTTGGCCACCCCCGGGGACAGAAGTAATGAAAAACTGTTTTTT	CASSLATPGDRSNEKLFF	once	TRBV5-1	TRBD1	TRBJ1-4
TGTGCCAGTAGATTAGGCTTAGAGGACACCGGGGAGCTGTTTTTT	CASRLGLEDTGELFF	.	TRBV19	.	TRBJ2-2
TGTGCCAGCAGCTCTGTGGACACGGTCTACGAGCAGTACTTC	CASSSVDTVYEQYF	.	TRBV5-4	.	TRBJ2-7
TGTGCTAGCAGCCCTGGGGGTTTGAACACTGAAGCTTTCTTT	CASSPGGLNTEAFF	few	TRBV7-7	.	TRBJ1-1
TGTGCCACCCTCTTCCAAACCGGGACAAGGGCAAACACTGAAGCTTTCTTT	CATLFQTGTRANTEAFF	few	TRBV2	.	TRBJ1-1
TGCAGCGCCCTGGGCACTACAGGGTACATGAACACTGAAGCTTTCTTT	CSALGTTGYMNTEAFF	.	TRBV29-1	.	TRBJ1-1
TGTGCCAGCAGCGAGTTCTCTGGAAACACCATATATTTT	CASSEFSGNTIYF	.	TRBV9	.	TRBJ1-3
TGTGCCAGCAGCGCGAGCGGGGACAGGGTCCGGTACGAGCAGTACTTC	CASSASGDRVRYEQYF	.	TRBV7-2	TRBD1	TRBJ2-7
TGCGCCAGCAGCTTGAAAGGGACCGACAGCTCCTATAATTCACCCCTCCACTTT	CASSLKGTDSSYNSPLHF	.	TRBV5-1	.	TRBJ1-6
TGTGCCATCAGCACCCCAATCATTCAAGATACGCAGTATTTT	CAISTPIIQDTQYF	few	TRBV10-3	.	TRBJ2-3
TGTGCCAGCAGCCAAGCAGGGTCCGGAAACACCATATATTTT	CASSQAGSGNTIYF	few	TRBV4-2	.	TRBJ1-3
TGTGCCAGCAGCGCCAGACAGAGAGGGGAAGAAAAACTGTTTTTT	CASSARQRGEEKLFF	.	TRBV9	.	TRBJ1-4
TGTGCCAGCAGCCCGGGACGAGGCCCCTACGAGCAGTACTTC	CASSPGRGPYEQYF	.	TRBV5-4	.	TRBJ2-7
TGTGCCAGCAGCTCCACAGGGATCTATGGCTACACCTTC	CASSSTGIYGYTF	.	TRBV7-9	.	TRBJ1-2
TGTGCCTGGAGCTCATCTTCGGGTCTGGGACATTGGGCCTCTGGAAACACCATATATTTT	CAWSSSSGLGHWASGNTIYF	.	TRBV30	.	TRBJ1-3
TGTGCCTGGAGTGTAAGGTGGACAGGGGTCATGATGGATGAGCAGTTCTTC	CAWSVRWTGVMMDEQFF	.	TRBV30	TRBD1	TRBJ2-1
TGTGCCAGCACTTTCAGGGCCCAGACATCCAATGAAAAACTGTTTTTT	CASTFRAQTSNEKLFF	few	TRBV6-6	.	TRBJ1-4
TGCAGCGTTTACTGGAGCAATGAGCAGTTCTTC	CSVYWSNEQFF	.	TRBV29-1	.	TRBJ2-1
TGTGCCAGCAGCTTGGTCCCCGCTAGTCAGCCCCAGCATTTT	CASSLVPASQPQHF	once	TRBV5-5	.	TRBJ1-5
TGTGCCAGCAGCTCGAGCCTACGAGAGCAGTACTTC	CASSSSLREQYF	.	TRBV11-2	.	TRBJ2-7
TGTGCCAGCAGTGAGATAGGGGGTGTGAAGACCCAGTACTTC	CASSEIGGVKTQYF	.	TRBV25-1	.	TRBJ2-5
TGCGCCAGCAGCTTGGGTAGCAGGGCCCCGAACACTGAAGCTTTCTTT	CASSLGSRAPNTEAFF	once	TRBV5-1	.	TRBJ1-1
TGTGCCAGCAGTAAGGGGTGGGCCCAATACAATGAGCAGTTCTTC	CASSKGWAQYNEQFF	.	TRBV6-6	.	TRBJ2-1
TGCAGCGCAGAGGACAGGGCGAACACTGAAGCTTTCTTT	CSAEDRANTEAFF	.	TRBV29-1	TRBD1	TRBJ1-1
TGTGCCTGGAGTAGAGCAGCTTTCGCTGAAGCTTTCTTT	CAWSRAAFAEAFF	few	TRBV30	.	TRBJ1-1
TGTGCCAGCACCCCCGGGGGACAGGCTAATGAAAAACTGTTTTTT	CASTPGGQANEKLFF	once	TRBV6-5	TRBD1	TRBJ1-4
TGCGCCAGCAGCCAAGAATACGGGGGGCCCTACGAGCAGTACTTC	CASSQEYGGPYEQYF	.	TRBV4-3	.	TRBJ2-7
TGTGCCAGCAGCTTGGCGCCTACTAGAACTGGAAACACCATATATTTT	CASSLAPTRTGNTIYF	.	TRBV5-6	.	TRBJ1-3
TGTGCCAGCAGCTTACAGGGGCAATTAATAGAAAAACTGTTTTTT	CASSLQGQLIEKLFF	.	TRBV5-6	TRBD1	TRBJ1-4
TGTGCCAGCAGCAGGGAGAGGGTGAGCACTGAAGCTTTCTTT	CASSRERVSTEAFF	.	TRBV6-1	.	TRBJ1-1
TGTGCCAGCAGCTATGGGACTAGCGGGAGGAGATCCCCCACAGATACGCAGTATTTT	CASSYGTSGRRSPTDTQYF	.	TRBV9	TRBD2	TRBJ2-3
TGTGCCAGCAGCTTAGGACAGGGGGCATACGAGCAGTACTTC	CASSLGQGAYEQYF	.	TRBV7-9	TRBD1	TRBJ2-7
TGTGCCAGCAGCGGGGGGCAGCGATGGGGTTTGAACACTGAAGCTTTCTTT	CASSGGQRWGLNTEAFF	.	TRBV9	.	TRBJ1-1
TGCAGTTGCTTAGGGGCTTTCTTT	CSCLGAFF	.	TRBV20-1	.	TRBJ1-1
TGTGCCAGCAGTTACGGTTGGGAAGCTTTCTTT	CASSYGWEAFF	.	TRBV6-5	.	TRBJ1-1
TGTGCCAGCAGCGCCACTGACCCTGGGCCAGCTGGGGAGACCCAGTACTTC	CASSATDPGPAGETQYF	.	TRBV5-6	.	TRBJ2-5
TGTGCCAGCTCACCACGAGGGCGGGGCACCCTCTCCAACGAGCAGTACTTC	CASSPRGRGTLSNEQYF	.	TRBV18	.	TRBJ2-7
TGTGCCAGCAGCTTGAAGTTTCGGCTAAGTCGACCAGATACGCAGTATTTT	CASSLKFRLSRPDTQYF	.	TRBV5-6	.	TRBJ2-3
TGTGCCAGCAGCCCCCAGAGAGGAGGGAACTATGGCTACACCTTC	CASSPQRGGNYGYTF	.	TRBV7-9	.	TRBJ1-2
TGTGCCAGCAGCTTAGTTTCGGGCAGCAGCTCTGGAAACACCATATATTTT	CASSLVSGSSSGNTIYF	once	TRBV7-2	.	TRBJ1-3
TGCGCCAGCAGCTCCGGTTGGGGCTACGAGCAGTACTTC	CASSSGWGYEQYF	.	TRBV5-1	.	TRBJ2-7
TGTGCCAGCTCACCACCAGGGTGGGACACCGGGGAGCTGTTTTTT	CASSPPGWDTGELFF	.	TRBV18	.	TRBJ2-2